One T cell receptor (beta chain) is described in this entry. Its specificity is unknown. CDR3 length: 15 residues. V trimming: 3 bases; J trimming: 4 bases; junction bases outside the gene matches: 5. Looked up from germline, CDR1 is SGHTA and CDR2 is FQGTGA. The sample's treatment: roughly 19 received Ad26.COV2.S at low or high dose, single or two shots; roughly five received placebo; per-sample allocation not given. Sampling was performed 63 days after the first vaccine or placebo injection. Here immunoSEQ multiplex PCR was the method, and the copy in TCRdb shows in-frame clones only, minus some. The top ten hold around 2% of the sample, which has 350,000 to 450,000 clones, about 89% seen once. This record comes from a study of Ad26.COV2.S vaccination and SARS-CoV-2 variants. About the research overall: The COV1001 Ad26.COV2.S trial arm included the donor. The vaccine Ad26.COV2.S was put into the muscle once, or twice with 56 days between. Regarding the study as a whole: Greater spike-specific TCR breadth was seen in vaccine recipients than in placebo recipients. The breadth of spike-specific CD8+ and CD4+ T cell responses after vaccination was reportedly substantial.

The sequence was collected from a person aged 18-65 years who received the Ad26.COV2.S COVID-19 vaccine or a placebo. This chain uses TRBV7-3 with TRBJ2-1, with 8 positions matching TRBD2. The sequenced sample was peripheral blood, obtained in a trial of Ad26.COV2.S vaccine versus placebo. The CDR3 spells CASSFAGLVYNEQFF. The CDR3 DNA is TGTGCCAGCAGCTTCGCGGGACTAGTATACAATGAGCAGTTCTTC.